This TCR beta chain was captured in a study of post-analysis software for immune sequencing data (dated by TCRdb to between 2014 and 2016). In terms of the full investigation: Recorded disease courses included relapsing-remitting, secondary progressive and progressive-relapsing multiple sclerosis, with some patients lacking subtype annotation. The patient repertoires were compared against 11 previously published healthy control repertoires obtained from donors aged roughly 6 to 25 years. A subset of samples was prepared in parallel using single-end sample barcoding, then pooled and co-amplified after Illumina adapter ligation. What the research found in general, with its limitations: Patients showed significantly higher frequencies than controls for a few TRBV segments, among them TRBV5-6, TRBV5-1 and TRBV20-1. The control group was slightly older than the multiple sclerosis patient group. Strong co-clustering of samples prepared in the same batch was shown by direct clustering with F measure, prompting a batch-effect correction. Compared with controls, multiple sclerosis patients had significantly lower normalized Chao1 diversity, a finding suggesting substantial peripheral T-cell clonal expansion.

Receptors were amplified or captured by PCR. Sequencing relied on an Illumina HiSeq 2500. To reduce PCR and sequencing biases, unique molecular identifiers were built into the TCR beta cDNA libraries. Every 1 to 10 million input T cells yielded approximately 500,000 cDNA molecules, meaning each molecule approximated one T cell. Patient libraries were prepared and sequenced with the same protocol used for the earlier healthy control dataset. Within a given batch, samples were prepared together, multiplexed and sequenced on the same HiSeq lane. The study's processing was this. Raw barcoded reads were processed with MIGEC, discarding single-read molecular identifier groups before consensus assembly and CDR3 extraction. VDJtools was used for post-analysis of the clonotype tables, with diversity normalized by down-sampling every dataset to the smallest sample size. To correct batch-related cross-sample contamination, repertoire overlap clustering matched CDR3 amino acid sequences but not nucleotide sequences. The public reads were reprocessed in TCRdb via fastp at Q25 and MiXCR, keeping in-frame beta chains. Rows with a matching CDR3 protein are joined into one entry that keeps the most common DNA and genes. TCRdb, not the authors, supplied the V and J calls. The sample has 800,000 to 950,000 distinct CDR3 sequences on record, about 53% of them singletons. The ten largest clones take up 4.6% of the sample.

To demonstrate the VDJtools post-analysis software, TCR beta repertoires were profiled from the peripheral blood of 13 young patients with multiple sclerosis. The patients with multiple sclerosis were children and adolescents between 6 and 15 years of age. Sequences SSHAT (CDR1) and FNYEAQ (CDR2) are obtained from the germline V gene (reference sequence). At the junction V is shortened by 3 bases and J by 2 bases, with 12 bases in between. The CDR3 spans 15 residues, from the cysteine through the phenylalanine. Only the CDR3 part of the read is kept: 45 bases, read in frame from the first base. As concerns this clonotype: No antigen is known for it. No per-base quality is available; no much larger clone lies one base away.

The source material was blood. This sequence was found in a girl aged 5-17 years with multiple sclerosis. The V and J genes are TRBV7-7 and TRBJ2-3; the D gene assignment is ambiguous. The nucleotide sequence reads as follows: TGTGCCAGCAGCTTTAAGGTCCGCAACACAGATACGCAGTATTTT. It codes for CASSFKVRNTDTQYF. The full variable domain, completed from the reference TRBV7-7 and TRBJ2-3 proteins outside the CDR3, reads GAGVSQSPRYKVTKRGQDVTLRCDPISSHATLYWYQQALGQGPEFLTYFNYEAQPDKSGLPSDRFSAERPEGSISTLTIQRTEQRDSAMYRCASSFKVRNTDTQYFGPGTRLTVL.